This is a list of T cell receptor beta chains from one sample in a study of PD-1 blockade in mismatch repair-deficient tumors. Profiled with immunoSEQ multiplex PCR; TCRdb holds only in-frame clones, not every one. The sample has 60,000 to 75,000 clones; about 87% are singletons. Here the sequenced sample was peripheral blood, taken 52 weeks after starting pembrolizumab. The origin of the receptors is an adult with mismatch repair-deficient cancer. The CDR3 runs from the conserved cysteine through the conserved F or W. D genes are given only for firm matches. Not every row has a clone size; where given, it reads once, few, many or a size class.

CDR3	DNA	J	V	D	size
CSGRGRGYEQYF	TGCAGCGGCCGGGGCAGGGGATACGAGCAGTACTTC	TRBJ2-7	TRBV29-1	-	-
CASSPQGADEQYF	TGTGCCAGCAGTCCTCAGGGGGCTGACGAGCAGTACTTC	TRBJ2-7	TRBV5-4	TRBD1	once
CASSLSLGLAGVYNEQFF	TGTGCCAGCAGTTTATCCCTCGGACTAGCGGGAGTATACAATGAGCAGTTCTTC	TRBJ2-1	TRBV28	TRBD2	-
CASSLTSMNEQFF	TGTGCCAGCAGCCTGACTAGCATGAATGAGCAGTTCTTC	TRBJ2-1	TRBV14	TRBD2	-
CASSSQRDEQFF	TGTGCCAGCTCTTCCCAGCGCGATGAGCAGTTCTTC	TRBJ2-1	TRBV18	-	-
CASSLWTSSYEQYF	TGTGCCAGCAGCTTATGGACTAGCTCCTACGAGCAGTACTTC	TRBJ2-7	TRBV11-2	TRBD2	-
CASSRGSSNQPQHF	TGTGCCAGCTCAAGGGGGAGCAGCAATCAGCCCCAGCATTTT	TRBJ1-5	TRBV18	-	-
CASSSGGYYEQYF	TGTGCCAGCAGTTCCGGGGGGTACTACGAGCAGTACTTC	TRBJ2-7	TRBV28	TRBD2	once
CASSSADRLKRGTDTQYF	TGTGCCAGCAGTTCCGCGGACAGGCTTAAAAGGGGCACAGATACGCAGTATTTT	TRBJ2-3	TRBV7-9	TRBD1	once
CASSQVGDTEAFF	TGTGCCAGCAGTCAAGTAGGGGACACTGAAGCTTTCTTT	TRBJ1-1	TRBV27	-	-
CASSWTSVYNEQFF	TGTGCCAGCAGTTGGACTAGCGTCTACAATGAGCAGTTCTTC	TRBJ2-1	TRBV6-6	TRBD2	-
CASSAGGDAGGEKLFF	TGTGCCAGCTCCGCCGGAGGGGACGCAGGTGGTGAAAAACTGTTTTTT	TRBJ1-4	TRBV4-2	-	-
CASSYSTRGGQFF	TGTGCCAGCAGTTACTCGACCAGGGGCGGGCAGTTCTTC	TRBJ2-1	TRBV6-6	-	-
CASSLGQVSNQSMVLQFF	TGTGCCAGCAGCTTGGGGCAGGTCTCAAATCAATCAATGGTTTTGCAGTTCTTC	TRBJ2-1	TRBV5-7	-	-
CASSWPSGSEQYF	TGCGCCAGCAGCTGGCCGTCGGGGTCCGAGCAGTACTTC	TRBJ2-7	TRBV5-1	-	-
CASRQGAKAFF	TGTGCCAGCCGACAGGGGGCGAAAGCTTTCTTT	TRBJ1-1	TRBV5-4	TRBD1	-
CAWSRGGVPYEQYF	TGTGCCTGGAGTCGGGGCGGGGTTCCCTACGAGCAGTACTTC	TRBJ2-7	TRBV30	-	-
CASSNLYPNTGELFF	TGTGCCAGCAGTAACCTGTACCCAAACACCGGGGAGCTGTTTTTT	TRBJ2-2	TRBV6-5	-	-
CASGFGGGGAYNEQFF	TGTGCTAGTGGTTTTGGCGGGGGTGGAGCCTACAATGAGCAGTTCTTC	TRBJ2-1	TRBV12-5	TRBD2	-
CASTPLRDRGYGYTF	TGTGCCAGTACTCCTCTCCGGGACAGGGGCTATGGCTACACCTTC	TRBJ1-2	TRBV19	TRBD1	-
CASSFGQGYTTDTQYF	TGTGCCAGTAGTTTCGGACAGGGGTATACGACAGATACGCAGTATTTT	TRBJ2-3	TRBV19	TRBD1	-
CASSSHRTGGYEQYF	TGTGCCAGCAGCTCCCACCGGACAGGGGGCTACGAGCAGTACTTC	TRBJ2-7	TRBV7-8	TRBD1	-
CASSLGRGRAFTDTQYF	TGTGCCAGCAGCTTAGGGCGCGGGAGGGCCTTTACAGATACGCAGTATTTT	TRBJ2-3	TRBV7-9	TRBD2	-
CASRADGGREQYF	TGTGCCAGCAGGGCCGACGGGGGGAGGGAGCAGTACTTC	TRBJ2-7	TRBV7-9	TRBD2	-
CASSEQGVSTGELFF	TGTGCCAGCAGTGAACAGGGTGTATCCACCGGGGAGCTGTTTTTT	TRBJ2-2	TRBV2	-	-
CATSRAGLGTGELFF	TGTGCCACCAGCAGAGCTGGACTAGGCACCGGGGAGCTGTTTTTT	TRBJ2-2	TRBV15	TRBD2	-
CASSQGPGLAMTDTQYF	TGCGCCAGCAGCCAAGGCCCTGGACTAGCTATGACAGATACGCAGTATTTT	TRBJ2-3	TRBV4-1	TRBD2	-
CASSYSTGVVQDAQFF	TGTGCCAGCAGTTACTCCACAGGGGTGGTGCAGGATGCGCAGTTCTTC	TRBJ2-1	TRBV6-5	TRBD1	once
CASSPGLLAGYNEQFF	TGTGCCAGCAGCCCTGGTCTCCTAGCGGGATACAATGAGCAGTTCTTC	TRBJ2-1	TRBV5-6	TRBD2	-
CASSPWTSGYEQYF	TGTGCCAGCAGCCCGTGGACTAGCGGTTACGAGCAGTACTTC	TRBJ2-7	TRBV5-4	TRBD2	-